This paragraph covers one T cell receptor (beta chain) sequence. Its antigen is currently not known. One base away there is no much larger clone; base qualities are not given. These data originate in a study of graft-versus-host responses after intestinal transplantation (dated by TCRdb to about 2021). For the wider study: Multivisceral, liver-intestinal, or isolated intestinal transplants were received by the recipients. Every recipient was given anti-thymocyte globulin induction, followed by about three years of maintenance tacrolimus and steroids. Bulk TCR-beta CDR3 sequencing was used to track graft-versus-host and host-versus-graft alloreactive T cell clones in the graft, circulation and bone marrow after intestinal transplantation. To identify alloreactive clones, pre-transplant mixed lymphocyte reaction products were sequenced and then compared with unstimulated pre-transplant donor and recipient T cells. A cohort of some 24 intestinal transplant recipients, including one retransplant, was enrolled, and 3 patients lacking pretransplant specimens were excluded. Donor T cell macrochimerism was defined as a peak of at least 4% donor T cells among recipient peripheral blood mononuclear cells. Rather than being sequenced by the commercial service, samples from a few later patients were sequenced in-house on an Illumina MiSeq and processed with MiXCR.

Library preparation was by the immunoSEQ multiplex PCR assay. Adaptive Biotechnologies carried out high-throughput TCR-beta CDR3 sequencing of genomic DNA for most patients. As for how the authors treated the data: Adaptive's ImmunoSEQ software supplied the TCR sequencing data for 15 to 20 patients, while MiXCR and VDJtools were used to process three other patients. Because the origin of CDR3 nucleotide sequences shared between donor and recipient could not be assigned, those sequences were removed. To count as alloreactive, a clone needed at least 2-fold expansion over unstimulated cells and a minimum CFSE-low frequency of 0.002% (template counts) or 0.001% (read counts). Clones detected in sequenced pre-transplant spleen, lymph node, or MLR CFSE-low populations of the donor or recipient were defined as mappable. The cumulative frequency of alloreactive clones was calculated as a percentage of all sequences, weighted by copy number. Entries here come from immuneACCESS through TCRdb and include only in-frame sequences with V and J called. Some clones fail to appear in such tables; in the studies checked, an unresolved V gene covers under half of the shortfall, and the cause of the remainder is unknown. The V and J calls and clone size come from that table; D and trimming were worked out from the DNA. The sample data list about 15,000 clones, and more than 75% of these were observed just once. The ten most abundant clones make up around 6.6% of the sample.

Study-wide conclusions, independent of this receptor: In patients with donor T cell macrochimerism, the allografts had high GvH to HvG T cell clonal ratios. Early after transplant, declines in HvG clones were associated with peak levels of circulating GvH clones. GvH clones were found in recipient bone marrow, and some of the GvH clones appeared earlier in ileal mucosa or blood, which is consistent with an intestinal mucosal origin. Conclusions were limited by the relatively low number and heterogeneity of intestinal transplant patients.

Bone marrow was aspirated after transplant from the posterior iliac crest or another site chosen by the physician. For this chain, trimming is 2 bases at the V end and 4 bases at the J end, and the number of junction bases without a gene match is 6. CDR1 and CDR2, per the germline V gene, are MNHEY and SVGAGI. Reading from cysteine to phenylalanine, the CDR3 counts 15 amino acids. CDR3 DNA only is kept here, 45 bases in frame from base 1. The sequencing used bone marrow, collected roughly 4 months after intestinal transplantation. The sequence came from a human patient who received an intestinal transplant, so some T cells may come from the graft donor. Recombination connected TRBV6-5 to TRBJ2-3, and TRBD2 matches 7 of the central bases. The CDR3 amino acid sequence is: CASSYRGGSPDTQYF. The nucleotide sequence reads as follows: TGTGCCAGCAGTTACAGGGGCGGGAGCCCAGATACGCAGTATTTT.